These T cell receptor beta chains were read from a single sample in a study of shared clonotypes between healthy human individuals. The protocol was immunoSEQ multiplex PCR, while the TCRdb copy is restricted to in-frame clones and leaves out a portion. The sample has about 2.4 million clones, approximately 93% seen once. Sequencing input: naive CD4+ T cells from PBMCs. The receptors originated from a man between 18 and 29 years old in good health. Some clones in this sample may be carry-over from other donors' samples. Both conserved end residues are part of each CDR3. Fields, in order: D gene, CDR3 length, J gene, clone size, V gene, CDR3 DNA, CDR3 protein. D genes are given only for firm matches. Expanded clones get a size class; other rows say once, few or many, or leave the size out.

NA	18	TRBJ1-3	NA	TRBV9	TGTGCCAGCAGCGTAGATGGCGGCCGGACTGACTCTGGAAACACCATATATTTT	CASSVDGGRTDSGNTIYF
TRBD2	17	TRBJ2-3	NA	TRBV5-1	TGCGCCAGCAGCTGGGGTATGACTAGCGGGACAAACGTTACGCAGTATTTT	CASSWGMTSGTNVTQYF
NA	15	TRBJ2-1	few	TRBV18	TGTGCCAGCTCACCCGGGGAGCGCCGATACAATGAGCAGTTCTTC	CASSPGERRYNEQFF
TRBD2	17	TRBJ2-3	NA	TRBV7-2	TGTGCCAGCAGCTCAAACCGGCTAGCGGGAGCCACAGATACGCAGTATTTT	CASSSNRLAGATDTQYF
TRBD1	16	TRBJ2-2	NA	TRBV5-1	TGCGCCAGCAGCTTGGAGACAGGGGTAAACACCGGGGAGCTGTTTTTT	CASSLETGVNTGELFF
NA	13	TRBJ1-4	NA	TRBV7-9	TGTGCCAGCAGCCCACGGACGGAAGAAAAACTGTTTTTT	CASSPRTEEKLFF
NA	13	TRBJ1-1	few	TRBV5-4	TGTGCCAGCAGCTTTAGTCTCGGGGGCAACGCTTTCTTT	CASSFSLGGNAFF
NA	15	TRBJ1-5	few	TRBV30	TGTGCCTGGAGTGCTGGACAGTATAGCAATCAGCCCCAGCATTTT	CAWSAGQYSNQPQHF
NA	13	TRBJ1-1	NA	TRBV11-2	TGTGCCAGCAGCCCCCGCCCCGGTACTGAAGCTTTCTTT	CASSPRPGTEAFF
NA	14	TRBJ2-7	NA	TRBV27	TGTGCCAGCAGGCGGGGACAGACTTACTACGAGCAGTACTTC	CASRRGQTYYEQYF
TRBD1	13	TRBJ1-5	NA	TRBV30	TGTGCCTTGCGCCGGACAGGGGAGGGGGCCCAGCATTTT	CALRRTGEGAQHF
NA	16	TRBJ1-1	NA	TRBV6-1	TGTGCCATCAGTGATAGTGGGGGGGGGAGAAATACTGAAGCTTTCTTT	CAISDSGGGRNTEAFF
TRBD2	17	TRBJ2-3	NA	TRBV9	TGTGCCAGCAGCGTAGCGCTAGCGGGAGCGGGTCTAGGGACGCAGTATTTT	CASSVALAGAGLGTQYF
TRBD1	14	TRBJ1-4	NA	TRBV2	TGTGCCAGCAGGAGGGACAGCCAATATGAAAAACTGTTTTTT	CASRRDSQYEKLFF
NA	14	TRBJ2-5	NA	TRBV9	TGTGCCAGCAGCGTAGATGAAGTCGGGGAGACCCAGTACTTC	CASSVDEVGETQYF
TRBD2	16	TRBJ2-3	NA	TRBV5-4	TGTGCCAGCAGCCAACGACTAGCGAGAGTCTCGGATACGCAGTATTTT	CASSQRLARVSDTQYF
TRBD2	17	TRBJ2-5	NA	TRBV4-1	TGCGCCAGCAGCCCAAGGCCCAGCGGGACTACTCAAGAGACCCAGTACTTC	CASSPRPSGTTQETQYF
TRBD2	12	TRBJ2-7	NA	TRBV6-7	TGTGCCAGGGCCCGGGAGGCCTACGAGCAGCACTTC	CARAREAYEQHF
TRBD1	13	TRBJ1-2	NA	TRBV5-4	TGTGCCAGCAGCTTCGACAGGGTTTCCGACTACACCTTC	CASSFDRVSDYTF
TRBD1	15	TRBJ2-2	NA	TRBV11-3	TGTGCCAGCAGCTCGGACAGGGGGCTGTCCGGGGAGCTGTTTTTT	CASSSDRGLSGELFF
NA	15	TRBJ2-1	once	TRBV7-3	TGTGCCAGCAGCGTAACCGGGACTGCATACAATGAGCAGTTCTTC	CASSVTGTAYNEQFF
TRBD2	14	TRBJ2-2	NA	TRBV19	TGTGCCAGTAAACTAGCGGGAGCTGTCGGGGAGCTGTTTTTT	CASKLAGAVGELFF
TRBD2	15	TRBJ2-1	NA	TRBV7-2	TGTGCCAGCAGCTTAGGGACTAGCGGGTACAATGAGCAGTTCTTC	CASSLGTSGYNEQFF
NA	14	TRBJ2-7	NA	TRBV7-9	TGTGCCAGCAGCATCAGCGGGTCCGTGGACGAGCAGTACTTC	CASSISGSVDEQYF
NA	13	TRBJ2-2	few	TRBV7-9	TGTGCCAGCAGTAACTCTTACACCGGGGAGCTGTTTTTT	CASSNSYTGELFF
NA	13	TRBJ1-5	NA	TRBV25-1	TGTGCCAGCAGTGAACAGGGGAGTCAGCCCCAGCATTTT	CASSEQGSQPQHF
TRBD1	15	TRBJ1-1	NA	TRBV5-1	TGCGCCAGCAGCCCTACGACAGGGAGGTACACTGAAGCTTTCTTT	CASSPTTGRYTEAFF
TRBD1	17	TRBJ2-2	NA	TRBV28	TGTGCCAGTGGCTCCGAGGGGGCGGCCTGGAACACCGGGGAGCTGTTTTTT	CASGSEGAAWNTGELFF
NA	12	TRBJ1-3	NA	TRBV29-1	TGCAGCGTTGGGAGCTCTGGAAACACCATATATTTT	CSVGSSGNTIYF
NA	14	TRBJ2-5	NA	TRBV10-3	TGTGCCATCAGTGAGGGGGACTTCGCAGGAACCCAGTACTTC	CAISEGDFAGTQYF
NA	14	TRBJ2-3	once	TRBV9	TGTGCCAGCAGCGTAGTCCCGGGGACAGATACGCAGTATTTT	CASSVVPGTDTQYF
NA	15	TRBJ2-3	NA	TRBV4-3	TGCGCCAGCAGCCCCCTAGCAGGGAACACAGATACGCAGTATTTT	CASSPLAGNTDTQYF
NA	14	TRBJ2-3	NA	TRBV2	TGTGCCAGCAGTGCTCAAAGCTGGTCAGATACGCAGTATTTT	CASSAQSWSDTQYF
NA	14	TRBJ2-3	NA	TRBV7-9	TGTGCCAGCAGCTTTCCCGGGAGAACAGATACGCAGTATTTT	CASSFPGRTDTQYF
TRBD1	13	TRBJ2-7	once	TRBV29-1	TGCAGCGCCGGGACAGGAATAACCTACGAGCAGTACTTC	CSAGTGITYEQYF
TRBD2	15	TRBJ2-5	NA	TRBV5-6	TGTGCCAGCAGCTGGACCCCGCGGGAGGGAGAGACCCAGTACTTC	CASSWTPREGETQYF
TRBD1	14	TRBJ2-1	NA	TRBV6-1	TGTGCCAGCTATGGGACAGGGGACTTGGTTGAGCAGTTCTTC	CASYGTGDLVEQFF
NA	14	TRBJ1-5	few	TRBV10-1	TGCGCCAGCTCAGTGCGAGATTTCGGTCAGCCCCAGCATTTT	CASSVRDFGQPQHF
TRBD1	14	TRBJ2-7	NA	TRBV5-5	TGTGCCAGCAGCCCGGGACAGGGGTATTCCGAGCAGTACTTC	CASSPGQGYSEQYF
NA	12	TRBJ1-1	few	TRBV28	TGTGCCAGCAGCGGGCCGAACACTGAAGCTTTCTTT	CASSGPNTEAFF
NA	14	TRBJ1-4	NA	TRBV25-1	TGTGCCAGCAGTGACCGAAATATAGCTGAAAAACTGTTTTTT	CASSDRNIAEKLFF
NA	15	TRBJ2-6	NA	TRBV7-8	TGTGCCAGCAGCTCCACAGGGACTGGGGCCAACGTCCTGACTTTC	CASSSTGTGANVLTF
TRBD1	15	TRBJ2-1	NA	TRBV5-1	TGCGCCAGCAGCGGACCGGGACAGGGACACAATGAGCAGTTCTTC	CASSGPGQGHNEQFF
NA	13	TRBJ2-7	NA	TRBV6-6	TGTGCCAGCAAGTCGACAGACTTATACGAGCAGTACTTC	CASKSTDLYEQYF
NA	15	TRBJ2-3	NA	TRBV4-1	TGCGCCAGCAGCCAGCAAATGGGGGGCCGAGATACGCAGTATTTT	CASSQQMGGRDTQYF
NA	16	TRBJ1-5	NA	TRBV7-6	TGTGCCAGCAGCTTGATGCCACCCTCCGGCAATCAGCCCCAGCATTTT	CASSLMPPSGNQPQHF
NA	13	TRBJ1-2	NA	TRBV16	TGTGCCAGCAGCCCAGGACGAAGACACAACTACACCTTC	CASSPGRRHNYTF
TRBD1	15	TRBJ1-5	NA	TRBV6-1	TGTGCCAGCAGTGACAGGACAGGGGCCAATCAGCCCCAGCATTTT	CASSDRTGANQPQHF
TRBD1	13	TRBJ1-1	NA	TRBV11-3	TGTGCCAGCAGCTTGACAGGGACCACTGAAGCTTTCTTT	CASSLTGTTEAFF
TRBD1	13	TRBJ2-7	NA	TRBV5-1	TGCGCCAGCAGCCCACAGGGGGACTACGAGCAGTACTTC	CASSPQGDYEQYF
NA	15	TRBJ2-3	NA	TRBV5-1	TGCGCCAGCAGCTCCGAGAGACTGCGCCCAGATACGCAGTATTTT	CASSSERLRPDTQYF
NA	15	TRBJ2-5	NA	TRBV6-5	TGTGCCAGCAGTTACTCGAAGGGCACGAAAGAGACCCAGTACTTC	CASSYSKGTKETQYF
NA	18	TRBJ1-3	NA	TRBV5-1	TGCGCCAGCAGCTCCACCCCCGGCCTCGGCCGCGCTGGAAACACCATATATTTT	CASSSTPGLGRAGNTIYF
NA	13	TRBJ2-2	NA	TRBV4-2	TGTGCCAGCAGCCAACTTTCGGGCGGGGAGCTGTTTTTT	CASSQLSGGELFF
NA	13	TRBJ1-2	once	TRBV7-2	TGTGCCAGCAGGGGGATGTCGGCCTATGGCTACACCTTC	CASRGMSAYGYTF
NA	14	TRBJ1-3	NA	TRBV7-9	TGTGCCAGCAGACGAGGGGGAGCTGGAAACACCATATATTTT	CASRRGGAGNTIYF
NA	15	TRBJ1-5	NA	TRBV27	TGTGCCAGCAGCCCGCAGGGGAATAGCAATCAGCCCCAGCATTTT	CASSPQGNSNQPQHF